This is a list of T cell receptor beta chains from one sample in a study of cytomegalovirus exposure and HLA in healthy donors. Some clones are missing from TCRdb's copy, which holds only in-frame ones; the method was immunoSEQ multiplex PCR. The sample data list tens of thousands of clones. Source material: PBMCs. These receptors originate from a woman aged 25 to 39 in good health and CMV-seropositive. The CDR3 runs from the conserved cysteine through the conserved F or W. The order of the fields is V gene, D gene, J gene, clone size, CDR3 DNA, CDR3 protein. The D gene is left open where the match is weak. Where a row states a size, it is once, few, many or the class of an expanded clone; other rows omit it.

V gene: TRBV30
D gene: -
J gene: TRBJ1-1
clone size: -
CDR3 DNA: TGTGCCTGGAGTCAACAGCTAGCGGTCACTGAAGCTTTCTTT
CDR3 protein: CAWSQQLAVTEAFF

V gene: TRBV7-9
D gene: TRBD1
J gene: TRBJ2-4
clone size: -
CDR3 DNA: TGTGCCAGCAGCAAGGACAGGGGGGCCGTCATTCAGTACTTC
CDR3 protein: CASSKDRGAVIQYF

V gene: TRBV4-2
D gene: TRBD2
J gene: TRBJ2-2
clone size: -
CDR3 DNA: TGTGCCAGCAGCCGGATAGCGGGCCTGAACACCGGGGAGCTGTTTTTT
CDR3 protein: CASSRIAGLNTGELFF

V gene: TRBV6-5
D gene: TRBD2
J gene: TRBJ2-2
clone size: -
CDR3 DNA: TGTGCCAGCAGTTACGGACTAGTGGGCGGGGAGCTGTTTTTT
CDR3 protein: CASSYGLVGGELFF

V gene: TRBV6-1
D gene: TRBD1
J gene: TRBJ1-5
clone size: -
CDR3 DNA: TGTGCCAGCAGACCAACAGGGGGCAATCAGCCCCAGCATTTT
CDR3 protein: CASRPTGGNQPQHF

V gene: TRBV6-6
D gene: TRBD1
J gene: TRBJ1-1
clone size: -
CDR3 DNA: TGTGCCAGCAGTCCCTGGACAGGGAACACTGAAGCTTTCTTT
CDR3 protein: CASSPWTGNTEAFF

V gene: TRBV30
D gene: -
J gene: TRBJ2-1
clone size: -
CDR3 DNA: TGTGCCTGGAGTGCTGGGTCAGGGAGGAGGTTCTTC
CDR3 protein: CAWSAGSGRRFF

V gene: TRBV13
D gene: -
J gene: TRBJ2-7
clone size: -
CDR3 DNA: TGTGCCAGCAGGGACTACAGGGGCTACGAGCAGTACTTC
CDR3 protein: CASRDYRGYEQYF

V gene: TRBV30
D gene: -
J gene: TRBJ1-1
clone size: -
CDR3 DNA: TGTGCCTGGGAGTCTCTGAACACTGAAGCTTTCTTT
CDR3 protein: CAWESLNTEAFF

V gene: TRBV6-6
D gene: -
J gene: TRBJ1-5
clone size: -
CDR3 DNA: TGTGCCAGCAGTTATCCTGGTAGCAATCAGCACCAGCATTTT
CDR3 protein: CASSYPGSNQHQHF

V gene: TRBV7-7
D gene: -
J gene: TRBJ2-7
clone size: -
CDR3 DNA: TGTGCTAGCAGCTTAGGGGCCCAGGGAGGCCCCGGGCTCTACGAGCAGTACTTC
CDR3 protein: CASSLGAQGGPGLYEQYF

V gene: TRBV5-1
D gene: TRBD1
J gene: TRBJ1-2
clone size: -
CDR3 DNA: TGCGCCAGCAGCTTGGGGAGCGGGACAGGGGGCGGAATGGCCTATGGCTACACCTTC
CDR3 protein: CASSLGSGTGGGMAYGYTF

V gene: TRBV4-1
D gene: TRBD1
J gene: TRBJ2-5
clone size: -
CDR3 DNA: TGCGCCAGCAGCCCGGGGGACAGGGGGCTCCAAGAGACCCAGTACTTC
CDR3 protein: CASSPGDRGLQETQYF

V gene: TRBV7-2
D gene: TRBD1
J gene: TRBJ1-1
clone size: medium-sized
CDR3 DNA: TGTGCCAGCAGCTTAACAGGGGGTACTGAAGCTTTCTTT
CDR3 protein: CASSLTGGTEAFF

V gene: TRBV9
D gene: -
J gene: TRBJ1-1
clone size: -
CDR3 DNA: TGTGCCAGCAGCGTAGATGAAGGGGAATTGGGCACTGAAGCTTTCTTT
CDR3 protein: CASSVDEGELGTEAFF

V gene: TRBV6-1
D gene: TRBD2
J gene: TRBJ2-1
clone size: -
CDR3 DNA: TGTGCCAGCAGTGAAATGGGCGGGAGCTCCGACAATGAGCAGTTCTTC
CDR3 protein: CASSEMGGSSDNEQFF

V gene: TRBV11-3
D gene: -
J gene: TRBJ2-7
clone size: -
CDR3 DNA: TGTGCCAGCAGCGTTACAGGGTACGAGCAGTACTTC
CDR3 protein: CASSVTGYEQYF

V gene: TRBV14
D gene: TRBD1
J gene: TRBJ1-5
clone size: -
CDR3 DNA: TGTGCCAGCAGCCATTCAACAGGGGGACCTAATTATAGCAATCAGCCCCAGCATTTT
CDR3 protein: CASSHSTGGPNYSNQPQHF

V gene: TRBV25-1
D gene: -
J gene: TRBJ1-1
clone size: -
CDR3 DNA: TGTGCCAGCAGTGGGGACTGGATTGAAGCTTTCTTT
CDR3 protein: CASSGDWIEAFF

V gene: TRBV11-3
D gene: TRBD1
J gene: TRBJ2-7
clone size: -
CDR3 DNA: TGTGCCAGCAGCCGAATACGGGACAGAGGGGCCTACGAGCAGTACTTC
CDR3 protein: CASSRIRDRGAYEQYF

V gene: TRBV15
D gene: -
J gene: TRBJ1-5
clone size: -
CDR3 DNA: TGTGCCACCAGCAGAGATACGGGGCCCCAGCATTTT
CDR3 protein: CATSRDTGPQHF

V gene: TRBV5-4
D gene: TRBD1
J gene: TRBJ2-7
clone size: -
CDR3 DNA: TGTGCCAGCAGCTACCGACAGGGTCCCTACGAGCAGTACTTC
CDR3 protein: CASSYRQGPYEQYF

V gene: TRBV19
D gene: -
J gene: TRBJ1-5
clone size: -
CDR3 DNA: TGTGCCAGTAGTATCAACAGCTATTATAGCAATCAGCCCCAGCATTTT
CDR3 protein: CASSINSYYSNQPQHF

V gene: TRBV5-1
D gene: -
J gene: TRBJ1-2
clone size: -
CDR3 DNA: TGCGCCAGCAGCTTGGCACAGACCTATGGCTACACCTTC
CDR3 protein: CASSLAQTYGYTF

V gene: TRBV5-4
D gene: -
J gene: TRBJ2-3
clone size: -
CDR3 DNA: TGTGCCAGCAGCCCTTCGGCTATCCAGGGAGATACGCAGTATTTT
CDR3 protein: CASSPSAIQGDTQYF

V gene: TRBV6-5
D gene: -
J gene: TRBJ2-7
clone size: -
CDR3 DNA: TGTGCCAGCAACCAAGGGGCTGCCTACGAGCAGTACTTC
CDR3 protein: CASNQGAAYEQYF

V gene: TRBV19
D gene: -
J gene: TRBJ2-7
clone size: -
CDR3 DNA: TGTGCCAGTAGTATAGGCGGGACTGCAGGTTACGAGCAGTACTTC
CDR3 protein: CASSIGGTAGYEQYF

V gene: TRBV25-1
D gene: TRBD1
J gene: TRBJ1-5
clone size: -
CDR3 DNA: TGTGCCAGCAGTGGGGTAGGGGGCCAAGGAGGGAGCAATCAGCTCCAGCATTTT
CDR3 protein: CASSGVGGQGGSNQLQHF

V gene: TRBV5-6
D gene: -
J gene: TRBJ1-1
clone size: -
CDR3 DNA: TGTGCCAGCAGCCGGAAGGTGGGCACTGAAGATTTCTTT
CDR3 protein: CASSRKVGTEDFF

V gene: TRBV5-4
D gene: TRBD1
J gene: TRBJ1-2
clone size: -
CDR3 DNA: TGTGCCAGCAGCTACCCAGGGGGCGTTCGGGGCTACACCTTC
CDR3 protein: CASSYPGGVRGYTF

V gene: TRBV21-1
D gene: -
J gene: TRBJ2-7
clone size: -
CDR3 DNA: TGTGCCAGCAGCTGTCGACCGGGACAGAGGTTCTACGAGCAGTACTTC
CDR3 protein: CASSCRPGQRFYEQYF

V gene: TRBV6-6
D gene: -
J gene: TRBJ1-5
clone size: -
CDR3 DNA: TGTGCCAGCAGTTACCCGACAGTTAGCAATCAGCCCCAGCATTTT
CDR3 protein: CASSYPTVSNQPQHF

V gene: TRBV9
D gene: -
J gene: TRBJ2-7
clone size: -
CDR3 DNA: TGTGCCAGCAGCGGTCGGGACAACTCCTACGAGCAGTACTTC
CDR3 protein: CASSGRDNSYEQYF

V gene: TRBV2
D gene: -
J gene: TRBJ1-1
clone size: -
CDR3 DNA: TGTGCCAGCAGTGCCGGGGTCACTGAAGATTTCTTT
CDR3 protein: CASSAGVTEDFF

V gene: TRBV2
D gene: -
J gene: TRBJ1-2
clone size: -
CDR3 DNA: TGTGCCAGCAGTGAAGGGAGCTCGGGCTACACCTTC
CDR3 protein: CASSEGSSGYTF

V gene: TRBV4-1
D gene: TRBD1
J gene: TRBJ2-3
clone size: large
CDR3 DNA: TGCGCCAGCAGCGATACAGGGGCTAGCACAGATACGCAGTATTTT
CDR3 protein: CASSDTGASTDTQYF

V gene: TRBV12-1
D gene: -
J gene: TRBJ2-1
clone size: -
CDR3 DNA: TGTGCCAGCAGCTTTGTACTGTACAATGAGCAGTTCTTC
CDR3 protein: CASSFVLYNEQFF

V gene: TRBV5-6
D gene: TRBD1
J gene: TRBJ2-2
clone size: -
CDR3 DNA: TGTGCCAGCAGCTTAGGACAGGGGGCTTACACCGGGGAGCTGTTTTTT
CDR3 protein: CASSLGQGAYTGELFF

V gene: TRBV5-6
D gene: TRBD1
J gene: TRBJ2-1
clone size: -
CDR3 DNA: TGTGCCAGCAGCTTCGGGACAGGGGTATCATATGAGCAGTTCTTC
CDR3 protein: CASSFGTGVSYEQFF

V gene: TRBV6-6
D gene: TRBD1
J gene: TRBJ1-3
clone size: -
CDR3 DNA: TGTGCCAGCAGACAGGGGGCGCGGAACACCATATATTTT
CDR3 protein: CASRQGARNTIYF

V gene: TRBV13
D gene: -
J gene: TRBJ1-1
clone size: -
CDR3 DNA: TGTGCCAGCAGCTACCTCGGCGGGGAAGGTAGGAACACTGAAGCTTTCTTT
CDR3 protein: CASSYLGGEGRNTEAFF

V gene: TRBV6-6
D gene: -
J gene: TRBJ1-4
clone size: -
CDR3 DNA: TGTGCCAGCAGTTACCCCGGTAGAGTACTGTTTTTT
CDR3 protein: CASSYPGRVLFF